Listed below are T cell receptor beta chains from one sample, sequenced in a study of T cell clonotyping in hematopoietic cell transplantation. Clones were read by immunoSEQ multiplex PCR, and TCRdb kept only the in-frame ones, dropping some. Among approximately 26,000 clones listed, roughly 88% were seen once. Sequences were derived from peripheral blood mononuclear cells, sampled before stem cell transplant. The source is a woman aged 60 to 75 with acute myeloid leukemia. Some clones in this sample may be carry-over from other donors' samples. The CDR3 runs from the conserved cysteine through the conserved F or W. A D gene is named only where the DNA matches it firmly. The listing skips clone size in some rows; elsewhere it reads once, few, many or a size class.

V gene	clone size	D gene	J gene	CDR3 protein	CDR3 DNA
TRBV5-6	.	TRBD1	TRBJ1-6	CASSPRGGSNNSPLHF	TGTGCCAGCAGCCCGCGAGGGGGCTCCAATAATTCACCCCTCCACTTT
TRBV4-3	.	TRBD2	TRBJ2-3	CASSQGSGGATDTQYF	TGCGCCAGCAGCCAAGGTAGCGGGGGGGCCACAGATACGCAGTATTTT
TRBV27	.	.	TRBJ2-7	CASSFSRAGNEQYF	TGTGCCAGCAGTTTTTCCAGGGCCGGCAACGAGCAGTACTTC
TRBV7-9	.	.	TRBJ1-5	CASSSDRYYGDQPQHF	TGTGCCAGCAGCTCCGACAGGTATTATGGTGATCAGCCCCAGCATTTT
TRBV7-3	.	.	TRBJ2-2	CASSPQGQNGELFF	TGTGCCAGCAGCCCCCAAGGGCAAAACGGGGAGCTGTTTTTT
TRBV6-5	.	.	TRBJ2-2	CASRGRSTGELFF	TGTGCCAGCAGGGGGCGATCCACCGGGGAGCTGTTTTTT
TRBV5-6	.	.	TRBJ1-2	CASSPGRNYGYTF	TGTGCCAGCAGCCCGGGACGGAACTATGGCTACACCTTC
TRBV11-2	once	.	TRBJ2-7	CASTDIQTGTDYEQYF	TGTGCCAGCACCGACATACAGACCGGGACGGATTACGAGCAGTACTTC
TRBV12-5	.	.	TRBJ2-2	CASGSSGRQAGELFF	TGTGCTAGTGGTTCCTCAGGCCGGCAGGCCGGGGAGCTGTTTTTT
TRBV28	few	.	TRBJ1-2	CASSGGTSGYTF	TGTGCCAGCTCTGGGGGGACCTCTGGCTACACCTTC
TRBV11-1	.	.	TRBJ1-1	CASSLGGRNTEAFF	TGTGCCAGCAGCTTAGGGGGAAGGAACACTGAAGCTTTCTTT
TRBV14	.	TRBD2	TRBJ2-1	CASSQKGHPGLAGGEEQFF	TGTGCCAGCAGCCAGAAGGGACACCCGGGACTAGCGGGAGGGGAGGAGCAGTTCTTC
TRBV19	.	.	TRBJ2-7	CASSAQVSYEQYF	TGTGCCAGTAGTGCACAGGTATCCTACGAGCAGTACTTC
TRBV11-2	.	.	TRBJ2-4	CASSFQTPLAKNIQYF	TGTGCCAGCAGCTTCCAGACCCCTTTAGCCAAAAACATTCAGTACTTC
TRBV27	.	TRBD1	TRBJ1-3	CASSFAGGGNTIYF	TGTGCCAGCAGTTTCGCAGGGGGCGGAAACACCATATATTTT
TRBV28	.	TRBD1	TRBJ1-2	CASSLRDRGRGYTF	TGTGCCAGCAGTTTACGGGACAGGGGAAGGGGCTACACCTTC
TRBV10-3	.	TRBD2	TRBJ2-7	CAIRASGTSGTYEQYF	TGTGCCATCAGGGCCTCCGGGACTAGCGGTACCTACGAGCAGTACTTC
TRBV6-5	.	.	TRBJ2-2	CASSYARLAGELFF	TGTGCCAGCAGTTACGCCCGCCTCGCCGGGGAGCTGTTTTTT
TRBV5-1	.	.	TRBJ1-1	CASSSSGNTEAFF	TGCGCCAGCAGCTCGTCGGGGAACACTGAAGCTTTCTTT
TRBV4-1	few	.	TRBJ2-7	CASSQRGDQTYEQYF	TGCGCCAGCAGCCAGAGGGGTGACCAAACCTACGAGCAGTACTTC
TRBV20-1	.	.	TRBJ1-2	CSAKTEDGYTF	TGCAGTGCTAAGACAGAGGATGGCTACACCTTC
TRBV5-4	.	.	TRBJ2-3	CASSLSGTDTQYF	TGTGCCAGCAGCTTGTCCGGCACAGATACGCAGTATTTT
TRBV5-1	.	.	TRBJ2-3	CASSPGGVSTDTQYF	TGCGCCAGCAGCCCCGGGGGAGTTAGCACAGATACGCAGTATTTT
TRBV2	few	TRBD2	TRBJ2-7	CASTPSGLARNEQYF	TGTGCCAGCACGCCATCGGGACTAGCTAGGAACGAGCAGTACTTC
TRBV7-2	once	TRBD1	TRBJ2-2	CASSGDRDRGSYTGELFF	TGTGCCAGCAGCGGGGACCGGGACAGGGGGTCGTACACCGGGGAGCTGTTTTTT
TRBV27	.	.	TRBJ2-7	CASSLEGTYEQYF	TGTGCCAGCAGTTTAGAGGGCACCTACGAGCAGTACTTC
TRBV19	.	.	TRBJ1-2	CATEPSTAGNYGYTF	TGTGCCACAGAACCCTCGACAGCCGGCAACTATGGCTACACCTTC
TRBV27	.	.	TRBJ2-1	CASSPRVDEQFF	TGTGCCAGCAGTCCACGTGTGGATGAGCAGTTCTTC
TRBV4-1	.	.	TRBJ2-1	CASSQGGNEQFF	TGCGCCAGCAGCCAAGGCGGCAATGAGCAGTTCTTC
TRBV27	.	TRBD2	TRBJ2-3	CASSLSSGGSTDTQYF	TGTGCCAGCAGTTTATCCAGCGGGGGGAGCACAGATACGCAGTATTTT
TRBV6-1	.	.	TRBJ1-5	CASSDSGTEDQPQHF	TGTGCCAGCAGCGACTCTGGGACCGAGGATCAGCCCCAGCATTTT
TRBV29-1	once	.	TRBJ1-3	CSVRPGTGNTIYF	TGCAGCGTGAGGCCCGGCACTGGAAACACCATATATTTT
TRBV5-4	.	.	TRBJ2-5	CASSSTGQETQYF	TGTGCCAGCAGCTCCACAGGGCAAGAGACCCAGTACTTC
TRBV5-1	once	TRBD1	TRBJ2-7	CASSSGQGSYEQYF	TGCGCCAGCAGCTCCGGACAGGGCTCGTACGAGCAGTACTTC
TRBV18	.	.	TRBJ2-2	CASSPPRTPGNTGELFF	TGTGCCAGCTCACCACCGCGTACTCCAGGGAACACCGGGGAGCTGTTTTTT
TRBV10-3	.	TRBD2	TRBJ2-7	CAISAPAGGTYEQYF	TGTGCCATCAGTGCCCCAGCGGGAGGCACCTACGAGCAGTACTTC
TRBV28	.	.	TRBJ2-3	CASRGEQKGDTQYF	TGTGCCAGCCGAGGGGAGCAGAAGGGAGATACGCAGTATTTT
TRBV19	few	.	TRBJ1-3	CASTRGGNTIYF	TGTGCCAGTACCCGTGGAGGAAACACCATATATTTT
TRBV28	.	.	TRBJ1-2	CASSLLGFGYTF	TGTGCCAGCAGTTTATTAGGGTTTGGCTACACCTTC
TRBV19	.	TRBD1	TRBJ1-2	CASSILGDREDGYTF	TGTGCCAGTAGTATACTCGGGGACAGGGAGGATGGCTACACCTTC
TRBV7-9	.	TRBD1	TRBJ2-1	CASSGDREYNEQFF	TGTGCCAGCAGCGGGGACAGGGAATACAATGAGCAGTTCTTC
TRBV20-1	.	.	TRBJ2-7	CSAGDLYEQYF	TGCAGTGCTGGAGACCTCTACGAGCAGTACTTC
TRBV11-3	.	TRBD2	TRBJ2-3	CASSPRSSGGNTDTQYF	TGTGCCAGCAGCCCCCGTTCTAGCGGGGGCAACACAGATACGCAGTATTTT
TRBV19	.	TRBD2	TRBJ2-7	CASSISTPSSGLAGLYEQYF	TGTGCCAGTAGTATCTCGACCCCCAGCTCAGGACTAGCGGGATTGTACGAGCAGTACTTC
TRBV11-1	.	TRBD2	TRBJ2-3	CASSLKGTSGTKTDTQYF	TGTGCCAGCAGCTTAAAAGGGACTAGCGGGACCAAGACAGATACGCAGTATTTT
TRBV29-1	.	.	TRBJ1-1	CSVHTGTSNTEAFF	TGCAGCGTTCATACAGGGACTTCGAACACTGAAGCTTTCTTT
TRBV19	.	.	TRBJ1-3	CASSMREGGNTIYF	TGTGCCAGTAGTATGAGGGAAGGTGGAAACACCATATATTTT
TRBV19	.	.	TRBJ2-1	CASSIGEAGTYNEQFF	TGTGCCAGTAGTATCGGGGAGGCAGGGACCTACAATGAGCAGTTCTTC
TRBV7-8	.	TRBD2	TRBJ2-1	CASSLPLRLAGMRGEQFF	TGTGCCAGCAGCTTACCCCTGAGACTAGCGGGTATGCGGGGTGAGCAGTTCTTC
TRBV10-3	.	.	TRBJ2-7	CAISEGPGDSSYEQYF	TGTGCCATCAGTGAGGGTCCGGGAGATTCCTCCTACGAGCAGTACTTC
TRBV19	.	TRBD1	TRBJ1-1	CASSRQGPFEAFF	TGTGCCAGTAGTCGACAGGGTCCCTTTGAAGCTTTCTTT
TRBV14	.	.	TRBJ1-2	CASSDSRGANYGYTF	TGTGCCAGCAGCGACTCCAGGGGAGCTAACTATGGCTACACCTTC
TRBV29-1	.	.	TRBJ2-7	CSVENSYEQYF	TGCAGCGTTGAGAACAGCTACGAGCAGTACTTC
TRBV7-2	.	.	TRBJ1-4	CASSLRGRDPEKKLFF	TGTGCCAGCAGCTTAAGGGGCCGGGATCCGGAAAAAAAACTGTTTTTT
TRBV2	.	.	TRBJ2-3	CASSDRRTSTDTQYF	TGTGCCAGCAGTGACCGCAGGACTAGCACAGATACGCAGTATTTT
TRBV5-1	.	TRBD1	TRBJ1-4	CASSPGGEGEKLFF	TGCGCCAGCAGCCCAGGGGGCGAAGGTGAAAAACTGTTTTTT
TRBV9	.	TRBD1	TRBJ2-1	CASSSLGAGTGDEQFF	TGTGCCAGCAGCTCTCTGGGGGCGGGGACAGGGGATGAGCAGTTCTTC
TRBV9	.	TRBD2	TRBJ2-1	CASSETSGTYNEQFF	TGTGCCAGCAGCGAAACTAGCGGGACATACAATGAGCAGTTCTTC